The 32 T cell receptor beta chains below come from one sample, sequenced in a study of T cells in Graves' hyperthyroidism and ophthalmopathy. Amplified TCR beta CDR3 regions derived from RNA transcripts. RT-PCR in the first round (using the HTBI primer set) targeted the TCR CDR3. TCRdb reanalysed the multiplex PCR reads using MiXCR and keeps one entry per CDR3 protein. The repertoire holds 310,000 or so distinct CDR3 sequences, around 15% seen once, with approximately 60% in the top ten. The sequenced material came from blood. The receptors come from a woman aged 55-69 years with Graves' ophthalmopathy.

This clonotype was counted at least ten times. The chain combines TRBV28 with TRBJ2-7; 7 bases map to TRBD2. With 3 bases clipped from V and 0 bases from J, the junction kept 5 bases outside the gene matches. There are 15 residues in the CDR3. Germline assignment: CDR1 MDHEN and CDR2 SYDVKM. CDR3 loop: CASSLAGRSSYEQYF. CDR3 coding DNA: TGTGCCAGCAGTTTGGCCGGGAGGAGCTCCTACGAGCAGTACTTC.

This clonotype was counted at least ten times. The chain uses TRBV3-1 and TRBJ1-4; D remains unclear. This CDR3 has 14 residues. Germline V gene lookup returns CDR1 LGHDT and CDR2 YNNKEL (reference sequence). V was pared by 5 bases and J by 0 bases, with 7 bases between. CDR3 sequence (DNA): TGTGCCAGCAGCAGGGCAGCAACTAATGAAAAACTGTTTTTT. As protein: CASSRAATNEKLFF.

Comments on this clonotype: At one end, the junction sequence differs from germline, possibly due to a read error. V is TRBV6-1 and J is TRBJ1-1, with 7 positions matching TRBD1. Per the germline V gene, CDR1 is MNHNS and CDR2 is SASEGT. CDR3 length: 14 amino acids. CDR3 DNA: TGTGCCAGCAGGCCGACAGGGCCGAACGCTGAAGCTTTCTTT. Protein product: CASRPTGPNAEAFF.

This clonotype has ten or more counts. The chain employs TRBV7-2 and TRBJ1-1; no clear D gene. V gave up 3 bases and J gave up 1 base, with 9 bases separating them. Germline V gives CDR1 SGHTA, CDR2 FQGNSA. The CDR3 is 14 amino acids. The DNA for the CDR3 is TGTGCCAGCAGCTTCCGGAGCTCGAACACTGAAGCTTTCTTT. It specifies CASSFRSSNTEAFF.

The V and J genes are TRBV20-1 and TRBJ2-7; D perhaps matches TRBD2 (6 bases). The CDR3 is 15 residues long. V lost 0 bases, J lost 0 bases, and 12 bases lay in between. From germline, CDR1 is DFQATT and CDR2 SNEGSKA (reference sequence). CDR3 amino acids: CSARDRRDPSYEQYF. CDR3 nucleotide sequence: TGCAGTGCTAGAGATAGGAGGGACCCCTCCTACGAGCAGTACTTC.

This clonotype showed up many times. The chain has TRBV11-2 and TRBJ2-1, with D perhaps being TRBD1 or TRBD2 (5 bases each). The CDR3 runs 16 residues. Per germline, CDR1 SGHAT and CDR2 FQNNGV. V gave up 3 bases and J gave up 7 bases, with 19 bases separating them. The CDR3 nucleotides read TGTGCCAGCAGCTTCCGGGACGGACTCACGGGGAATGAGCAGTTCTTC. Translation: CASSFRDGLTGNEQFF.

In this sample, this clonotype turned up a few times. As DNA, the CDR3 is TGTGCCAGCAGTTTACGGGGGGAGCTGTTTTTT. Its protein product is CASSLRGELFF. The chain employs TRBV12-3 or TRBV12-4 and TRBJ2-2, with D uncertain. The V gene lost 2 bases and the J gene lost 8 bases, with 3 bases spanning the gap. The CDR3 consists of 11 residues.

This clonotype was recorded many times. This chain joins TRBV4-2 and TRBJ1-1; D is unclear. Trimming shortened V by 0 bases and J by 11 bases, and 10 bases separated the two germline ends. Germline values: CDR1 LGHNA, CDR2 YNFKEQ. The CDR3 runs to 12 residues. The CDR3 DNA reads TGTGCCAGCAGCCAAGACGGCCTTGACGCTTTCTTT. This codes for CASSQDGLDAFF.

This clonotype was observed many times. The rearrangement links TRBV6-2 or TRBV6-3 to TRBJ2-7; D not resolved. The length of the CDR3 is 14 residues. Germline loops: CDR1 MNHEY, CDR2 SVGEGT. V lost 6 bases and J 6 bases, leaving 18 bases between the germline ends. This chain's CDR3 is CASSPVGQDREQYF. The CDR3 bases are TGTGCCAGCAGCCCCGTTGGTCAGGATCGCGAGCAGTACTTC.

This clonotype was counted ten times or more. This chain uses TRBV30 with TRBJ1-2, with a weak D call TRBD1 (5 bases). V lost 0 bases and J 6 bases, leaving 14 bases between the germline ends. This CDR3 has 14 residues. Germline CDR1 GTSNPN, CDR2 SVGIG (reference sequence). CDR3 coding DNA: TGTGCCTGGAGTGTACTGGAGACAGTCGATGGCTACACCTTC. Translated: CAWSVLETVDGYTF. Full variable domain (missing parts from reference TRBV30 and TRBJ1-2): SQTIHQWPATLVQPVGSPLSLECTVEGTSNPNLYWYRQAAGRGLQLLFYSVGIGQISSEVPQNLSASRPQDRQFILSSKKLLLSDSGFYLCAWSVLETVDGYTFGSGTRLTVV.

This clonotype showed up many times. The rearrangement uses TRBV4-1 and TRBJ2-7; maybe TRBD1 (5 bases). Germline V gives CDR1 MGHRA, CDR2 YSYEKL. V lost 0 bases and J 5 bases, leaving 14 bases between the germline ends. This CDR3 region has 15 residues. CDR3 sequence (DNA): TGCGCCAGCAGCCAAGATCGCAGGGCCCTCCACGAGCAGTACTTC. Protein product: CASSQDRRALHEQYF.

This chain links TRBV5-5 with TRBJ1-1; possible D gene TRBD1, 6 bases. There are 15 residues in the CDR3. CDR1 and CDR2 (germline): SGHKS, YYEKEE (reference sequence). Trimming removed 8 bases at V and 4 bases at J, with 21 bases between. DNA of the CDR3: TGTGCCAGTCAAATGGGGGCCGGAAGGGGCACTGAAGCTTTCTTT. Translated, it gives CASQMGAGRGTEAFF.

This chain joins TRBV19 and TRBJ2-1; 8 nucleotides agree with TRBD1. The CDR3 loop spans 16 amino acids. V was clipped by 3 bases and J by 2 bases; unmatched bases: 6. CDR1 LNHDA and CDR2 SQIVND come from the germline V gene (reference sequence). CDR3 in amino acids: CASSIGAGGPYNEQFF. The CDR3 DNA follows: TGTGCCAGTAGTATCGGTGCAGGGGGCCCCTACAATGAGCAGTTCTTC.

Ten or more counts support this clonotype. CDR3 protein: CSARSLRTYTF. CDR3 coding DNA: TGCAGTGCTAGAAGCCTCAGGACCTACACCTTC. The rearrangement links TRBV20-1 to TRBJ1-2, with D uncertain. Germline V lookup: CDR1 DFQATT, CDR2 SNEGSKA (reference sequence). V lost 2 bases to trimming and J lost 10 bases, with 11 bases between them. The CDR3 has 11 residues.

The table lists this clonotype with many counts. This chain links TRBV6-1 with TRBJ1-5, with TRBD1 as a possible D gene (6 bases). This CDR3 has 14 residues. Germline CDR1 and CDR2: MNHNS and SASEGT. V was clipped by 7 bases and J by 4 bases, with 14 bases between them. CDR3 sequence: CASTQGTPNQPQHF. The CDR3 DNA follows: TGTGCCAGCACCCAGGGGACACCTAATCAGCCCCAGCATTTT.

This clonotype was observed at least ten times. This chain links TRBV12-3 or TRBV12-4 with TRBJ1-2, with D perhaps TRBD1 (6 bases). V was clipped by 5 bases and J by 1 base, with 8 bases between them. The CDR3 totals 13 residues. As DNA, the CDR3 is TGTGCCAGCAGTGCACAGGGTAACTATGGCTACACCTTC. It codes for CASSAQGNYGYTF.

This clonotype was recorded a few times. This sequence joins TRBV9 and TRBJ2-5, with 7 bases matching TRBD2. CDR1 is SGDLS and CDR2 is YYNGEE in the germline V gene. This CDR3 is built from 15 residues. Trimming took 3 bases from V and 1 from J; bases not matched to a gene: 6. The CDR3 protein is CASSASGTPQETQYF. In nucleotides, the CDR3 is TGTGCCAGCAGCGCAAGCGGGACTCCCCAAGAGACCCAGTACTTC.

This chain links TRBV29-1 with TRBJ1-4, with a possible D match to TRBD1 (5 bases). V lost 3 bases to trimming and J lost 4 bases, with 9 bases between them. From germline, CDR1 is SQVTM and CDR2 ANQGSEA. CDR3 length equals 13 residues. CDR3: CSVEWGINEKLFF. The CDR3, as DNA: TGCAGCGTTGAGTGGGGGATTAATGAAAAACTGTTTTTT. Complete variable domain (other parts from reference TRBV29-1 and TRBJ1-4): SAVISQKPSRDICQRGTSLTIQCQVDSQVTMMFWYRQQPGQSLTLIATANQGSEATYESGFVIDKFPISRPNLTFSTLTVSNMSPEDSSIYLCSVEWGINEKLFFGSGTQLSVL.

CDR3 bases: TGTGCCAGCAGCTTGGGGTGGGGGGCTCGGGAGCTGTTTTTT. Translation: CASSLGWGARELFF. The chain uses TRBV5-6 and TRBJ2-2; D may be TRBD1 or TRBD2 (6 bases each). This CDR3 region has 14 residues. Germline V gene sequence: CDR1 SGHDT, CDR2 YYEEEE. V lost 0 bases to trimming and J lost 9 bases, with 12 bases between them.

Only a few counts were recorded for this clonotype. The J gene is TRBJ1-2, the V gene TRBV6-2 or TRBV6-3; weak D call: TRBD1 (5 bases). The CDR3 is made up of 14 amino acids. Trimming left V 4 bases short and J 6 bases short, with 15 bases between. Germline lookup yields CDR1 MNHEY and CDR2 SVGEGT. The CDR3 coding sequence is TGTGCCAGCAGTTCCCGTACCTGGACACATGGCTACACCTTC. Its protein product is CASSSRTWTHGYTF.

This chain joins TRBV9 and TRBJ2-7; a weak D match, TRBD1 (7 bases). With 0 bases removed from V and 5 bases from J, the gap between germline ends came to 24 bases. This CDR3 is 18 amino acids long. The germline gives CDR1 SGDLS, CDR2 YYNGEE. CDR3 in amino acids: CASSVEAGGGFVSHEQYF. Here the CDR3 DNA reads TGTGCCAGCAGCGTAGAAGCAGGGGGAGGATTTGTTAGTCACGAGCAGTACTTC.

This clonotype occurred a few times. The V call is TRBV6-4, the J call TRBJ2-1; no definite D call. V was cut by 7 bases and J by 6 bases, with 16 bases left in between. The germline V gene encodes CDR1 MRHNA and CDR2 SNTAGT. The length of the CDR3 is 14 residues. The CDR3 loop reads CASKKKDWRNEQFF. Here the CDR3 DNA reads TGTGCCAGCAAAAAAAAAGACTGGCGCAATGAGCAGTTCTTC.

This clonotype was counted at least ten times. The gene calls are TRBV28 and TRBJ2-7; 12 nucleotides match TRBD2. Germline V CDR1 and CDR2: MDHEN, SYDVKM. The CDR3 extends over 14 amino acids. The junction had 2 bases not matched to a gene; V was cut back by 6 bases and J by 2 bases. CDR3 sequence (DNA): TGTGCCAGCAGGACTAGCGGGAGAGCCTACGAGCAGTACTTC. It specifies CASRTSGRAYEQYF.

This clonotype was counted many times. V usage is TRBV7-2 and J usage is TRBJ1-2; tentatively, D is TRBD1 (5 bases). CDR1 is SGHTA and CDR2 is FQGNSA in the germline V gene. Trimming stripped 2 bases from V and 0 bases from J, with 10 bases between. The CDR3 sequence is 15 residues long. CDR3 DNA: TGTGCCAGCAGCTTAACAGGTTTAGCTAACTATGGCTACACCTTC. Translated: CASSLTGLANYGYTF.

This clonotype was seen many times. The chain has TRBV20-1 and TRBJ1-2; TRBD1 matches 12 bases. The length of the CDR3 is 13 residues. V lost 5 bases and J lost 8; bases outside the gene matches: 6. The germline V gene has CDR1 DFQATT and CDR2 SNEGSKA (reference sequence). The DNA for the CDR3 is TGCAGTGCTTCGGGACAGGGGGCAGGCGGCTACACCTTC. As protein: CSASGQGAGGYTF.

J is TRBJ2-4 and V is TRBV20-1, with D possibly being TRBD1 or TRBD2 (6 bases each). Trimming cost V 5 bases and J 5 bases, with 13 bases left between them. The CDR3 has 13 residues. Germline lookup yields CDR1 DFQATT and CDR2 SNEGSKA (reference sequence). As DNA, the CDR3 is TGCAGTGCTCTAGGGGGGTTTGAAAACATTCAGTACTTC. Its translation is CSALGGFENIQYF.

The chain couples TRBV9 to TRBJ2-3; TRBD2 agrees at 9 bases. The CDR3 spans 13 residues. Germline-derived CDR1 and CDR2 are SGDLS and YYNGEE. V lost 4 bases, J lost 5 bases, and 2 bases stayed unmatched. CDR3 nucleotide sequence: TGTGCCAGCAGCCGGACTAGCGAAGATACGCAGTATTTT. It codes for CASSRTSEDTQYF.

This clonotype was seen many times. The V and J genes are TRBV27 and TRBJ1-5, with D tentatively TRBD1 (5 bases). This CDR3 region has 16 residues. Trimming took off 5 bases at V and 6 bases at J, with 20 bases between the two ends. Germline CDR1 and CDR2: MNHEY and SMNVEV (reference sequence). The CDR3 region is CASSPTVGGGGQPQHF. As DNA, the CDR3 is TGTGCCAGCAGTCCAACCGTTGGGGGGGGAGGTCAGCCCCAGCATTTT.

This clonotype has a count of ten or more. This CDR3 reads CASTVEQNTEAFF. The CDR3 region has the DNA TGTGCCAGCACCGTCGAACAGAACACTGAAGCTTTCTTT. The rearrangement links TRBV2 to TRBJ1-1; D remains unclear. Germline V gene sequence: CDR1 SNHLY, CDR2 FYNNEI. This CDR3 has 13 amino acids. V dropped 7 bases and J dropped 1 base, with 10 bases sitting between them.

The rearrangement uses TRBV3-2 and TRBJ1-1; the table gives TRBD1 as D, unverified against the DNA. TRBV3-2 is recorded as a pseudogene. This CDR3 comprises 18 residues. The CDR3 sequence is CASSHTTGLPFMNTEAFF. The CDR3 bases are TGTGCCAGCAGCCATACGACAGGGCTCCCCTTTATGAACACTGAAGCTTTCTTT.

Regarding this clonotype: This may arise from a read error, as a much more abundant clone is one base away. The J gene is TRBJ2-1, the V gene TRBV18; weak D call: TRBD2 (6 bases). The CDR3 totals 13 residues. Per the germline V gene, CDR1 is KGHSH and CDR2 is LQKENI. CDR3 protein: CAGSLREPNEQFF. Written as DNA, the CDR3 is TGTGCCGGCTCACTCCGGGAGCCCAATGAGCAGTTCTTC.

In this sample, this clonotype turned up many times. This chain joins TRBV6-2 or TRBV6-3 and TRBJ1-5; a possible D gene is TRBD1 (5 bases). Trimming shortened V by 2 bases and J by 7 bases, and 18 bases separated the two germline ends. The CDR3 has 16 amino acids. CDR1 and CDR2 (germline): MNHEY, SVGEGT. DNA of the CDR3: TGTGCCAGCAGTTACCCGCCCGGGGCAAAACGGCAGCCCCAGCATTTT. Translated: CASSYPPGAKRQPQHF.